Each of the 7 T cell receptor beta chains below was sequenced from the same sample in a study of blood T cell repertoires in COVID-19. Clones were read by immunoSEQ multiplex PCR, and TCRdb kept only the in-frame ones, dropping some. Here the sample spans around 170,000 clones, less than 85% being singletons. The specimen was peripheral blood. The receptors originated from a woman over 75 with acute or convalescent COVID-19.

The V gene is TRBV24-1, the J gene TRBJ2-5; 13 positions match TRBD2. The CDR3 covers 16 residues. Germline V CDR1 and CDR2: KGHDR, SFDVKD. The J segment lost 5 bases and the V segment lost 7 bases, leaving 9 bases of the junction unmatched. CDR3 region: CATSTTSGRARETQYF. Written as DNA, the CDR3 is TGTGCCACCAGCACCACTAGCGGGAGGGCCAGGGAGACCCAGTACTTC.

The CDR3 DNA follows: TGTGCCAGGTTGACAGGGGGGGGCCAAGAGACCCAGTACTTC. It codes for CARLTGGGQETQYF. This rearrangement joins TRBV28 to TRBJ2-5; 9 positions agree with TRBD1. Germline V gives CDR1 MDHEN, CDR2 SYDVKM. The V gene end was trimmed by 9 bases and the J gene end by 1 base; junction bases not matched to a gene: 6. The CDR3 runs 14 residues.

This chain links TRBV11-3 with TRBJ2-3; tentatively, D is TRBD1 (6 bases). The CDR3 sequence is 14 residues long. Trimming stripped 4 bases from V and 7 bases from J, with 15 bases between. Germline V lookup: CDR1 SGHNT, CDR2 YENEEA. The CDR3 reads CASSSNPQGNTQYF. CDR3 in DNA: TGTGCCAGCAGCTCAAACCCACAGGGTAATACGCAGTATTTT.

The sample holds a few counts of this clone. The rearrangement uses TRBV27 and TRBJ1-6, with D possibly being TRBD1 (6 bases). V lost 0 bases and J 2 bases, leaving 14 bases between the germline ends. The CDR3 is made up of 18 amino acids. Germline V gives CDR1 MNHEY, CDR2 SMNVEV (reference sequence). In nucleotides, the CDR3 is TGTGCCAGCAGTTTATCGTTTCAGGGGATCCCCTATAATTCACCCCTCCACTTT. Translated: CASSLSFQGIPYNSPLHF.

This clone was seen a handful of times. The rearrangement joins TRBV28 to TRBJ1-2, with TRBD1 identical over 8 bases. The V and J ends lost 4 bases and 0 bases, in that order; junction bases with no gene match: 4. Germline V CDR1 and CDR2: MDHEN, SYDVKM. The CDR3 spans 15 residues. The CDR3 DNA reads TGTGCCAGCAGTTCCAGACAGGGGACTAACTATGGCTACACCTTC. It encodes CASSSRQGTNYGYTF.

The V and J genes are TRBV10-2 and TRBJ2-7; TRBD1 agrees at 9 bases. The CDR3 is made up of 13 amino acids. V shed 5 bases, J shed 4 bases, and the junction held 3 bases outside the gene matches. Per the germline V gene, CDR1 is WSHSY and CDR2 is SAAADI. This CDR3 is CASSRDREYEQYF. The CDR3 DNA reads TGCGCCAGCAGTAGGGACAGGGAGTACGAGCAGTACTTC.

The chain uses TRBV3-1 (or the pseudogene TRBV3-2) and TRBJ2-1, with 7 bases that match TRBD2. Germline CDR1 reads LGHDT; CDR2 reads YNNKEL (reference sequence). With 0 bases clipped from V and 7 bases from J, the junction kept 9 bases outside the gene matches. The CDR3 contains 16 residues. The CDR3 region is CASSQDATGGQNEQFF. CDR3 in DNA: TGTGCCAGCAGCCAAGATGCGACGGGAGGTCAAAATGAGCAGTTCTTC.